The present entry profiles one T cell receptor (beta chain) with its context. Its antigen is not known. Only in-frame clones appear in the TCRdb table, and some are missing; sequencing was by immunoSEQ multiplex PCR. The table shows roughly 140,000 clones, with 94% occurring only once. This record belongs to a study of T cell responses to AZD1222 COVID-19 vaccine. At the level of the study: It was second doses at about 4 or about 12 weeks that were pooled.

Germline lookup yields CDR1 SGHNT and CDR2 YYREEE (reference sequence). The ends were cut back, 0 bases at V and 9 bases at J, with 18 bases in the middle. The CDR3 runs 15 residues. Study observations and caveats: There were repertoire samples only from the period after the peak T cell response.

The sequencing used peripheral blood, collected on day 0 of AZD1222 vaccination. This receptor was identified in an adult in good health. This chain connects TRBV5-4 to TRBJ1-1; no firm D call. Here the CDR3 DNA reads TGTGCCAGCAGCTTGGGGGTAGAGAATACCCGGCAAGCTTTCTTT. The encoded protein is CASSLGVENTRQAFF.